What follows is one T cell receptor (beta chain) and its context. The source of the sample is a study of CD8 T cells in Susac syndrome. TEMRA cells were FACS-enriched and CD8+ and CD4+ T cells negatively isolated. V was cut by 8 bases and J by 6 bases, with 20 bases left in between. CDR1 is SNHLY and CDR2 is FYNNEI in the germline V gene. The CDR3 loop spans 14 amino acids. RNA amounts of roughly 0.45 to 1 ug underwent reverse transcription with random hexamers. TCRdb called the immunoSEQ multiplex PCR reads again in MiXCR, with one record for every CDR3 protein. The sample carries 150,000 to 200,000 distinct CDR3 sequences, about 96% recorded once.

The material sequenced was CD4+ T cells from PBMCs. This chain connects TRBV2 to TRBJ2-7; weak D call: TRBD2 (6 bases). The clonotype was recovered from a human donor with Susac syndrome. The CDR3 nucleotides are TGTGCCAGCTTAACTAGCCCTATGGGTTCCGAGCAGTACTTC. Protein: CASLTSPMGSEQYF.